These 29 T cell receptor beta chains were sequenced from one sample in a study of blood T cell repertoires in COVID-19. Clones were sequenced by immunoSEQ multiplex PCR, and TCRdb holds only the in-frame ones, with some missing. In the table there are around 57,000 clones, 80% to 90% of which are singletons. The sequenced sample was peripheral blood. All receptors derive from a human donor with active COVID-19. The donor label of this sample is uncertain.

The CDR3 region is CASSKVKGQGAFYEQYF. CDR3 nucleotides: TGTGCCAGCAGCAAGGTAAAGGGACAGGGGGCATTCTACGAGCAGTACTTC. The chain combines TRBV21-1 with TRBJ2-7; the DNA was not compared with TRBD1, the D call given in the table. TRBV21-1 is classified as a pseudogene. This CDR3 region has 17 residues.

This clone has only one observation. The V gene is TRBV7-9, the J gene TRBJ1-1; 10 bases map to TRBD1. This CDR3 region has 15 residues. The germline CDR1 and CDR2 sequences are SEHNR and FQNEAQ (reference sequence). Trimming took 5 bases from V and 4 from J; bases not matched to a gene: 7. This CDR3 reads CASSRQGARGTEAFF. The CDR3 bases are TGTGCCAGCAGCCGACAGGGGGCGCGGGGCACTGAAGCTTTCTTT.

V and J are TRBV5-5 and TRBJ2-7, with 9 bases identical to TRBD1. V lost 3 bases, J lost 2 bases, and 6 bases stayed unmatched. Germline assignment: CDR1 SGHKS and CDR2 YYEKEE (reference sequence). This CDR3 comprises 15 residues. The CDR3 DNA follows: TGTGCCAGCAGCTCCTCGGGACAGGGAACCTACGAGCAGTACTTC. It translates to CASSSSGQGTYEQYF.

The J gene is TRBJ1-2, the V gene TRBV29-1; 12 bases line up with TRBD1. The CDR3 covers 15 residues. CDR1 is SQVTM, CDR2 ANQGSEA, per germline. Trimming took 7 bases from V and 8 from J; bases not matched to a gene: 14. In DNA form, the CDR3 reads TGCAGCGCCAGTTTCACCGGGACAGGGGGCCTAGGCTACACCTTC. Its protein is CSASFTGTGGLGYTF.

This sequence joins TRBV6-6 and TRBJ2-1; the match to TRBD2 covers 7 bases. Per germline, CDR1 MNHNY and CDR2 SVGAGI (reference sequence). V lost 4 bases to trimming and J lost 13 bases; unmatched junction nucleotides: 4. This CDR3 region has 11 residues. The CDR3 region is CASSLGGDQFF. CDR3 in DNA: TGTGCCAGCAGTTTGGGGGGGGATCAGTTCTTC.

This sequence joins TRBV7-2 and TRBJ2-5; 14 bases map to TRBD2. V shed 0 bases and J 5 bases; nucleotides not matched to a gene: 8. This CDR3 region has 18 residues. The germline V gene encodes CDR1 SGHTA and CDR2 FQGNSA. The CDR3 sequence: CASSLARLAGGPGETQYF. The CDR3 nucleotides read TGTGCCAGCAGCTTAGCGCGACTAGCGGGGGGGCCGGGTGAGACCCAGTACTTC. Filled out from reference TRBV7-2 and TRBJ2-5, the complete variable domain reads GAGVSQSPSNKVTEKGKDVELRCDPISGHTALYWYRQSLGQGLEFLIYFQGNSAPDKSGLPSDRFSAERTGGSVSTLTIQRTQQEDSAVYLCASSLARLAGGPGETQYFGPGTRLLVL.

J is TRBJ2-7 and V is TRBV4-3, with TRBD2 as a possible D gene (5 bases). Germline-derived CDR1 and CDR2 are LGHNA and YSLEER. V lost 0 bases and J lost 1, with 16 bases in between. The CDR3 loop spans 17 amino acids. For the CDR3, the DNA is TGCGCCAGCAGCCAAGATCGGCGGGCACTAACTTCCTACGAGCAGTACTTC. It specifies CASSQDRRALTSYEQYF.

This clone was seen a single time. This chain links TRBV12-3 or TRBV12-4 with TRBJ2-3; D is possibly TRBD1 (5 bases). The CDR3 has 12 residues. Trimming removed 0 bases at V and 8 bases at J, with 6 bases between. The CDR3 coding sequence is TGTGCCAGCAGTTTAGCGGGGCGTACGCAGTATTTT. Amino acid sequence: CASSLAGRTQYF.

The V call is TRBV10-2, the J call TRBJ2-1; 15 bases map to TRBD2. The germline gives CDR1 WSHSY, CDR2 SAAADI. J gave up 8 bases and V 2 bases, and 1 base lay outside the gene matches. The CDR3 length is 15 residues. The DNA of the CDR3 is TGCGCCAGCAGTGAGGGACTAGCGGGGGGGGATGAGCAGTTCTTC. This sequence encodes CASSEGLAGGDEQFF.

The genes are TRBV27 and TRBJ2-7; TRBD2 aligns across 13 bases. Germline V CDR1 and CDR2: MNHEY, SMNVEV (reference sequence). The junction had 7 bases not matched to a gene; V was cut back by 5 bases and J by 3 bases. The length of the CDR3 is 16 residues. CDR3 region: CASSDPGLAGLYEQYF. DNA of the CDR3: TGTGCCAGCAGTGACCCGGGACTAGCGGGGCTCTACGAGCAGTACTTC.

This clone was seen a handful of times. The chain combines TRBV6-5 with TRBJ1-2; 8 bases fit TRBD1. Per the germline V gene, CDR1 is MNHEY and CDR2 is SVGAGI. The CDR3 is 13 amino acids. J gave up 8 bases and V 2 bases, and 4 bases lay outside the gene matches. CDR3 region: CASSYQTGVGYTF. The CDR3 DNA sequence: TGTGCCAGCAGTTACCAGACAGGGGTCGGCTACACCTTC.

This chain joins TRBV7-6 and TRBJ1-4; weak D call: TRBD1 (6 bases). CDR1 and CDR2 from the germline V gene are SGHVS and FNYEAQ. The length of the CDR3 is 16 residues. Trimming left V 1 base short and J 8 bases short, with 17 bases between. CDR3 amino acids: CASSLEIQGLREKLFF. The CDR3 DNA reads TGTGCCAGCAGCTTAGAAATACAGGGTTTGAGGGAAAAACTGTTTTTT.

CDR3 loop: CASSIFQGATAGNTIYF. DNA for the CDR3: TGTGCCAGTAGTATATTTCAGGGGGCGACTGCTGGAAACACCATATATTTT. V gene TRBV19 combines with J gene TRBJ1-3, with 8 bases that match TRBD1. The V segment lost 2 bases and the J segment 2 bases; nucleotides outside the gene matches: 8. The CDR3 runs 17 residues. Germline-derived CDR1 and CDR2 are LNHDA and SQIVND (reference sequence).

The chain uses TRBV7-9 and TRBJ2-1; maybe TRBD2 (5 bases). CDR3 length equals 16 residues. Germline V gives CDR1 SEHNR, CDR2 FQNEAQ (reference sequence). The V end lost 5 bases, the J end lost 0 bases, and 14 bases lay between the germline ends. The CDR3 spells CASSPRLGSSYNEQFF. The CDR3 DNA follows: TGTGCCAGCAGCCCCCGACTGGGGAGCTCCTACAATGAGCAGTTCTTC.

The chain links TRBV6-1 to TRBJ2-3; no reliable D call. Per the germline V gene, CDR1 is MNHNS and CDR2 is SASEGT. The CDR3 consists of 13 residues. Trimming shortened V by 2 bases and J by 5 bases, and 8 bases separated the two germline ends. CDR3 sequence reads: CASSESPRDTQYF. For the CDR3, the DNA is TGTGCCAGCAGTGAATCACCGAGAGATACGCAGTATTTT.

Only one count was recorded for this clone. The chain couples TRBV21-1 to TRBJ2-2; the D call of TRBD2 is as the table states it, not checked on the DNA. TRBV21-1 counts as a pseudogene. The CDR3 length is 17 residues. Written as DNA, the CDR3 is TGTGCCAGCAGCTTCGATTCGAAGCGGGAGAAAACCGGGGAGCTGTTTTTT. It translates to CASSFDSKREKTGELFF.

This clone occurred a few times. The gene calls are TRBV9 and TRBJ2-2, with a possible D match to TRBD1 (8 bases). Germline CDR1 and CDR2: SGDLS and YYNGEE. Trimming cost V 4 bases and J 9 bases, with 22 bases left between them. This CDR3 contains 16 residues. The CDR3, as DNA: TGTGCCAGCAGCACCAACAGGGGGGGCTTTGACCGGGAGCTGTTTTTT. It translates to CASSTNRGGFDRELFF.

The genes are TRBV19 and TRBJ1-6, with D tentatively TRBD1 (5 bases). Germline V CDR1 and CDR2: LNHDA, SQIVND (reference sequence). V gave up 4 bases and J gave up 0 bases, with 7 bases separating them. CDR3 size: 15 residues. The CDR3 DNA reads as TGTGCCAGTAGTAAGCAGGGCTCCTATAATTCACCCCTCCACTTT. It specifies CASSKQGSYNSPLHF.

CDR3 amino acids: CASSFGQDNEQFF. The CDR3 nucleotides are TGTGCCAGCAGTTTCGGACAGGACAATGAGCAGTTCTTC. The chain recombines TRBV28 with TRBJ2-1; 7 nucleotides align to TRBD1. Germline V gives CDR1 MDHEN, CDR2 SYDVKM. The CDR3 spans 13 residues. V lost 3 bases and J lost 5; bases outside the gene matches: 1. The complete variable domain, with remaining parts taken from reference TRBV28 and TRBJ2-1, reads DVKVTQSSRYLVKRTGEKVFLECVQDMDHENMFWYRQDPGLGLRLIYFSYDVKMKEKGDIPEGYSVSREKKERFSLILESASTNQTSMYLCASSFGQDNEQFFGPGTRLTVL.

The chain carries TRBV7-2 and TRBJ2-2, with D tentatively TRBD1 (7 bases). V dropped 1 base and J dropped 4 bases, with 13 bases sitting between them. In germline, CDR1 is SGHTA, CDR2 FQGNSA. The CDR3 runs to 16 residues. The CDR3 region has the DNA TGTGCCAGCAGCTTAGAGCAGGGGGGTGCCACCGGGGAGCTGTTTTTT. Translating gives CASSLEQGGATGELFF. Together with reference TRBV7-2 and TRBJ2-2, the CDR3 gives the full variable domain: GAGVSQSPSNKVTEKGKDVELRCDPISGHTALYWYRQSLGQGLEFLIYFQGNSAPDKSGLPSDRFSAERTGGSVSTLTIQRTQQEDSAVYLCASSLEQGGATGELFFGEGSRLTVL.

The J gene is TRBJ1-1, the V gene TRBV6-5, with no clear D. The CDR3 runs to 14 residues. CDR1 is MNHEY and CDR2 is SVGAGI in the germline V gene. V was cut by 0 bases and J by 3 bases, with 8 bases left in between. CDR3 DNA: TGTGCCAGCAGTTACTCCGACACTTACACTGAAGCTTTCTTT. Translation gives CASSYSDTYTEAFF.

CDR3 region: CASSLVGQASPLHF. DNA of the CDR3: TGCGCCAGCAGCTTGGTGGGACAGGCTTCACCCCTCCACTTT. The V call is TRBV5-1, the J call TRBJ1-6, with 8 bases that match TRBD1. Germline V gene lookup returns CDR1 SGHRS and CDR2 YFSETQ. The CDR3 covers 14 residues. Trimming removed 0 bases from V and 9 bases from J; junction bases left unmatched: 2.

DNA for the CDR3: TGTGCCAGCAGCCCGTCTCGACTAGCGGGGTACAGCTCCTACAATGAGCAGTTCTTC. This codes for CASSPSRLAGYSSYNEQFF. This chain uses TRBV5-4 with TRBJ2-1; 11 positions match TRBD2. V lost 4 bases and J lost 0; bases outside the gene matches: 12. Germline CDR1 reads SGHNT; CDR2 reads YYREEE (reference sequence). This CDR3 region has 19 residues.

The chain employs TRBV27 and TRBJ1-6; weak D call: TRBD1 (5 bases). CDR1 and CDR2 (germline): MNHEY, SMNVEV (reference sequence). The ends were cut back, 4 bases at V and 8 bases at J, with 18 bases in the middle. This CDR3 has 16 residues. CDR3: CASSSRRRAPDSPLHF. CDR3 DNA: TGTGCCAGCAGTTCTCGTCGCAGGGCCCCCGATTCACCCCTCCACTTT.

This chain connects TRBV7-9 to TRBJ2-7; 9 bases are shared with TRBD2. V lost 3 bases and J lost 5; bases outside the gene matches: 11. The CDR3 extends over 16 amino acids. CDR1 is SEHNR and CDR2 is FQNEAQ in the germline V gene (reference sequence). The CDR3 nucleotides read TGTGCCAGCAGCTTCGGCGGGAGGGCCTATCAACACGAGCAGTACTTC. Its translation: CASSFGGRAYQHEQYF.

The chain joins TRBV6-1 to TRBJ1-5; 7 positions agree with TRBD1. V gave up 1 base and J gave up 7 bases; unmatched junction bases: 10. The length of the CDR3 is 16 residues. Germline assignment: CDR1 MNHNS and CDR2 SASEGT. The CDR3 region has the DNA TGTGCCAGCAGTGAAGTGCGACAGGGCCTTGAACAGCCCCAGCATTTT. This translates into CASSEVRQGLEQPQHF.

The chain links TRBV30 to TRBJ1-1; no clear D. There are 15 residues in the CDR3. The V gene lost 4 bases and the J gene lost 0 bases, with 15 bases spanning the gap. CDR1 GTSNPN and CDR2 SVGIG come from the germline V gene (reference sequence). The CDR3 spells CAWTDKAFMNTEAFF. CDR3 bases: TGTGCCTGGACCGACAAGGCATTCATGAACACTGAAGCTTTCTTT.

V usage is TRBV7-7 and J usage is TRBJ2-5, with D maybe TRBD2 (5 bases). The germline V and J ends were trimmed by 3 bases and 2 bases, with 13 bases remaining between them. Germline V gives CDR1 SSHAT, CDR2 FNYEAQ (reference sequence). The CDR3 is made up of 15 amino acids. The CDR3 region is CASSFRIATQETQYF. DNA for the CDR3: TGTGCCAGCAGCTTTAGGATAGCGACTCAAGAGACCCAGTACTTC.

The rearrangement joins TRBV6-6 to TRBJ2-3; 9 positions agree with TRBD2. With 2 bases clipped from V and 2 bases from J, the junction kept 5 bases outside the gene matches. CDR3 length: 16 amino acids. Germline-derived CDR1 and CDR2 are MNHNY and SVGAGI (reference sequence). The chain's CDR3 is CASSYPSGALTDTQYF. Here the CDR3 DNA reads TGTGCCAGCAGTTACCCTAGCGGGGCCCTCACAGATACGCAGTATTTT.